The rows below give T cell receptor beta chains drawn from one sample of a study of T cells in Graves' hyperthyroidism and ophthalmopathy. TCRdb ran MiXCR on the multiplex PCR reads and lists one entry per CDR3 protein. Found here are about 360,000 distinct CDR3 sequences, about 13% of them singletons; the top ten hold over 8.5%. Sequencing was done on a sample of blood. These receptors originate from a woman aged 18-29 years with Graves' hyperthyroidism. Both conserved end residues are part of each CDR3. The D gene is left open where the match is weak. Not all rows give a size; the values are once, few, many and, for expanded clones, a class.

abundance	v_gene	j_gene	d_gene	CDR3nt	CDR3aa
few	TRBV6-2/TRBV6-3	TRBJ1-1	-	TGTGCCGGCAGTTATAGCGGCTCCCACAGGGTGAACACTGAAGCTTTCTTT	CAGSYSGSHRVNTEAFF
few	TRBV5-6	TRBJ1-1	TRBD1	TGTGCCAACAGCAGGGACAGGGTCACTGAAGCTTTCTTT	CANSRDRVTEAFF
many	TRBV28	TRBJ1-2	-	TGTGCCAGCAGTTTAATGGCCACCGGGACCACTGGGGGCTACACCTTC	CASSLMATGTTGGYTF
many	TRBV5-1	TRBJ2-5	-	TGCGCCAGCAGCTTGGGGTGGGCGAGCCAAGAGACCCAGTACTTC	CASSLGWASQETQYF
many	TRBV18	TRBJ1-1	-	TGTGCCAGCTCACGCGTGAACACTGAAGCTTTCTTT	CASSRVNTEAFF
many	TRBV20-1	TRBJ2-5	-	TGCAGTGCTAGTATAGCCAGGGGCGACCAAGAGACCCAGTACTTC	CSASIARGDQETQYF
-	TRBV12-3/TRBV12-4	TRBJ2-1	-	TGTGCCAGCAGTTTAGCGCGGAGCTCCTACAATGAGCAGTTCTTC	CASSLARSSYNEQFF
many	TRBV19	TRBJ2-7	-	TGTGCCAGTAGCTTTACCGATCAGGGCCACGAGCAGTACTTC	CASSFTDQGHEQYF
-	TRBV19	TRBJ2-7	TRBD2	TGTGCCAGTAGTACCTATATAGCGGGAGACAGCTACGAGCAGTACTTC	CASSTYIAGDSYEQYF
many	TRBV24-1	TRBJ2-5	TRBD1	TGTGCCACCAGTGATCCACGGACTGACAGGGCGGAAATGGAGACCCAGTACTTC	CATSDPRTDRAEMETQYF
many	TRBV29-1	TRBJ2-7	-	TGCAGCGCCACCGGGACATTCTCCTACGAGCAGTACTTC	CSATGTFSYEQYF
many	TRBV20-1	TRBJ1-5	TRBD1	TGCAGTGGATGGCGGACAGGGAATCAGCCCCAGCATTTT	CSGWRTGNQPQHF
many	TRBV24-1	TRBJ2-5	TRBD1	TGTGCCACCAGTGATTACTCCCCGGGACAGCGGGAGACCCAGTACTTC	CATSDYSPGQRETQYF
-	TRBV5-1	TRBJ2-3	-	TGCGCCAGCAGCTTCCGGGGCAGGGAAGATACGCAGTATTTT	CASSFRGREDTQYF
many	TRBV30	TRBJ2-5	-	TGTGCCTGGAGTTCGGACGGGCAGACCCAGTACTTC	CAWSSDGQTQYF
many	TRBV5-4	TRBJ2-3	TRBD2	TGTGCCAGCAGCCATAGACTAGCCGCCTCTAGCACAGATACGCAGTATTTT	CASSHRLAASSTDTQYF
many	TRBV4-1	TRBJ1-5	-	TGCGCCAGCAGCCAAGAGCCGGCACCATCCAATCAGCCCCAGCATTTT	CASSQEPAPSNQPQHF
many	TRBV6-1	TRBJ1-1	TRBD1	TGTGCCAGCAGTTCGGACAGGGGGGCTGAAGCTTTCTTT	CASSSDRGAEAFF
few	TRBV3-1	TRBJ1-3	-	TGTGCCAGCAGCCAAGCGGCCGGCACCATATATTTT	CASSQAAGTIYF
-	TRBV20-1	TRBJ2-3	-	TGCAGTGCCTTAGACACTAGCACAGATACGCAGTATTTT	CSALDTSTDTQYF
many	TRBV29-1	TRBJ2-7	-	TGCAGCGTTGAAGACCGCGGCTCTTTGAGCGAGCAGTACTTC	CSVEDRGSLSEQYF
many	TRBV18	TRBJ1-5	TRBD1	TGTGCCAGCTCACCGACAGGGCTTGGGCGCAATCAGCCCCAGCATTTT	CASSPTGLGRNQPQHF
many	TRBV7-9	TRBJ2-7	-	TGTGCCAGCAGCTTTGGGGGGACCTACGAGCAGTACTTC	CASSFGGTYEQYF
few	TRBV29-1	TRBJ2-7	TRBD2	TGCAGCGCAATCCACCGGGGGGTAGTATCCTACGAGCAGTACTTC	CSAIHRGVVSYEQYF
many	TRBV20-1	TRBJ2-7	TRBD2	TGCAGTGCTAGAGAGGGGACTAGCGGCTACGAGCAGTACTTC	CSAREGTSGYEQYF
few	TRBV4-1	TRBJ2-7	-	TGCGCCAGCAGCTTGGGGTACGGCTACGAGCAGTACTTC	CASSLGYGYEQYF
many	TRBV30	TRBJ1-1	-	TGTGCCTGGAGTGAAGGGTTCACTGAAGCTTTCTTT	CAWSEGFTEAFF
few	TRBV9	TRBJ1-2	-	TGTGCCAGCAGCCCGAAGTCCGCGGGCGGTGGCTACACCTTC	CASSPKSAGGGYTF
many	TRBV3-1	TRBJ2-2	-	TGTGCCAGCAGCCCACAGGGGAACACCGGGGAGCTGTTTTTT	CASSPQGNTGELFF
many	TRBV28	TRBJ2-7	-	TGTGCCAGCAGTGGGGGCTGGGGGCGCGAGCAGTACTTC	CASSGGWGREQYF
many	TRBV7-2	TRBJ2-1	-	TGTGCCAGCAGCAATCTCGAGGGAGTTGAGCAGTTCTTC	CASSNLEGVEQFF
many	TRBV2	TRBJ2-5	TRBD2	TGTGCCAGCAGTTACCGCGGACTAGTGGTGGAGACCCAGTACTTC	CASSYRGLVVETQYF
few	TRBV7-2	TRBJ1-4	-	TGTGCCAGCAGCTTAGGACCCCCCGCACTTAATGAAAAACTGTTTTTT	CASSLGPPALNEKLFF
few	TRBV7-3	TRBJ2-2	TRBD2	TGTGCCAGCAGCCCTTGGACTAGCGACACCGGGGAGCTGTTTTTT	CASSPWTSDTGELFF
few	TRBV29-1	TRBJ1-6	TRBD1	TGCAGCGTGGCCGCGACAGGGGATAATTCACCCCTCCACTTT	CSVAATGDNSPLHF
few	TRBV6-1	TRBJ2-6	TRBD2	TGTGCCGCAGGGGCGGGGGGACCTGGGGCCAACGTCCTGACTTTC	CAAGAGGPGANVLTF
few	TRBV12-3/TRBV12-4	TRBJ1-2	-	TGTGCCAGCAGTCCTTCGACGGAGGTCCATGGTGGCTACACCTTC	CASSPSTEVHGGYTF
-	TRBV20-1	TRBJ2-1	TRBD2	TGCAGTGCTATGGGACTAGCGGGGGGTGAGCAGTTCTTC	CSAMGLAGGEQFF
many	TRBV7-8	TRBJ1-6	-	TGTGCCAGCAGCGCGGCCGGACTCACTCGGGGTAATTCACCCCTCCACTTT	CASSAAGLTRGNSPLHF
-	TRBV6-1	TRBJ2-3	TRBD2	TGTGCCAACAACAAGGCGGGAGAGTTCACAGATACGCAGTATTTT	CANNKAGEFTDTQYF
many	TRBV10-3	TRBJ1-2	-	TGTGCCATCAGTCCCGGACAGAACTATGGCTACACCTTC	CAISPGQNYGYTF
-	TRBV5-4	TRBJ2-1	-	TGTGCCAGCAGCTTACAAGATGGTGAGCAGTTCTTC	CASSLQDGEQFF
many	TRBV6-1	TRBJ1-1	-	TGTGCCAGCAACTACGGGAACACTGAAGCTTTCTTT	CASNYGNTEAFF
many	TRBV2	TRBJ2-5	-	TGTGCCAGCAGTCCCAGGAGGGAAGAGACCCAGTACTTC	CASSPRREETQYF
many	TRBV28	TRBJ2-7	-	TGTGCCAGCAGTCCCGCGGGACAGAATTCCTACGAGCAGTACTTC	CASSPAGQNSYEQYF
-	TRBV14	TRBJ1-1	TRBD1	TGTGCCAGCAGCCAAGGAGGACAGGGGCCCTTATTGAACACTGAAGCTTTCTTT	CASSQGGQGPLLNTEAFF
many	TRBV20-1	TRBJ2-1	TRBD1	TGCAGTGCTAGTCGACCATACCGGGACAGAGCTTCTCGTGAGCAGTTCTTC	CSASRPYRDRASREQFF
-	TRBV5-1	TRBJ2-3	TRBD2	TGCGCCAGCAGGCGCGGGGGGGAATACACAGATACGCAGTATTTT	CASRRGGEYTDTQYF
many	TRBV7-9	TRBJ1-6	-	TGTGCCAGCAGCACGCAAGGTCCGGGGCGCTCACCCCTCCACTTT	CASSTQGPGRSPLHF
many	TRBV20-1	TRBJ1-5	-	TGCAGTGCTAGAGATCCGAGACAACAGAGCAATCAGCCCCAGCATTTT	CSARDPRQQSNQPQHF
many	TRBV5-1	TRBJ2-3	TRBD2	TGCGCCAGCTCAGCGGGAGTGGTTACAGATACGCAGTATTTT	CASSAGVVTDTQYF
many	TRBV20-1	TRBJ2-7	-	TGCAGTGCCCAGCCAACCTCCTACGAGCAGTACTTC	CSAQPTSYEQYF
once	TRBV2	TRBJ2-7	-	TGTGCCAGCAGGGGAGAACCCTACGAGCAGTACTTC	CASRGEPYEQYF
many	TRBV12-3/TRBV12-4	TRBJ1-2	-	TGTGCCAGCAGCTCCGGGCCTCGGGGCTATGGCTACACCTTC	CASSSGPRGYGYTF
many	TRBV28	TRBJ2-7	TRBD2	TGTGCCAGCAGTACTACCGGGGGGGCTCACGAGCAGTACTTC	CASSTTGGAHEQYF